The clone carrying this T cell receptor beta chain has a count of ten or more. Its antigen is as yet unknown. TCRdb reanalysed the 5' RACE reads using MiXCR and keeps one entry per CDR3 protein. The sample contains approximately 120,000 distinct CDR3 sequences, 7.4% of which appear only once. V was clipped by 2 bases and J by 6 bases, with 11 bases between them. Germline V gene data show CDR1 as KGHSH and CDR2 as LQKENI. The CDR3 is 14 residues long. This record comes from a study of T cells after yellow fever vaccination. General study findings and limits: It was a weaker secondary response, yet one that peaked faster, at day 5 versus 15.

The gene calls are TRBV18 and TRBJ1-5; no clear D. The material was CD4+ T cells sorted from PBMCs, obtained roughly 10 days after the first yellow fever vaccination. This TCR came from a man between 18 and 35 years old who received the YFV17D yellow fever vaccine. The CDR3 region has the DNA TGTGCCAGCTCACCAGGGGATCTAGGTCAGCCCCAGCATTTT. Translation gives CASSPGDLGQPQHF.